Following are 2 T cell receptor beta chains from one sample sequenced in a study of T cell responses to AZD1222 COVID-19 vaccine listed by TCRdb under 2021. The library relied on the immunoSEQ multiplex PCR assay. This immuneACCESS table, as held by TCRdb, lists in-frame sequences with V and J called but not all clones. Of the missing ones, under half trace to an unresolved V gene in checked studies; the others have no known cause. Present in this sample are approximately 130,000 clones, about 94% of which were seen just once. The ten largest clones represent about 1% of the sample. The time point label, read with the paper, signifies: baseline before first vaccination. Source: peripheral blood, taken on day 0 of AZD1222 vaccination. The receptor source for this set is an adult in good health.

The chain joins TRBV11-3 to TRBJ2-3; D gene unclear. Trimming stripped 1 base from V and 1 base from J, with 6 bases between. This CDR3 is built from 14 residues. In germline, CDR1 is SGHNT, CDR2 YENEEA. DNA of the CDR3: TGTGCCAGCAGCTTAGCTTCGGGCACAGATACGCAGTATTTT. Its protein is CASSLASGTDTQYF.

This sequence joins TRBV5-1 and TRBJ1-1; unclear D gene. The V gene's germline CDR1 is SGHRS and CDR2 YFSETQ. This CDR3 has 14 residues. V dropped 3 bases and J dropped 4 bases, with 13 bases sitting between them. The CDR3 DNA follows: TGCGCCAGCAGCTCTGGGGTGCTCGGCACTGAAGCTTTCTTT. It encodes CASSSGVLGTEAFF.